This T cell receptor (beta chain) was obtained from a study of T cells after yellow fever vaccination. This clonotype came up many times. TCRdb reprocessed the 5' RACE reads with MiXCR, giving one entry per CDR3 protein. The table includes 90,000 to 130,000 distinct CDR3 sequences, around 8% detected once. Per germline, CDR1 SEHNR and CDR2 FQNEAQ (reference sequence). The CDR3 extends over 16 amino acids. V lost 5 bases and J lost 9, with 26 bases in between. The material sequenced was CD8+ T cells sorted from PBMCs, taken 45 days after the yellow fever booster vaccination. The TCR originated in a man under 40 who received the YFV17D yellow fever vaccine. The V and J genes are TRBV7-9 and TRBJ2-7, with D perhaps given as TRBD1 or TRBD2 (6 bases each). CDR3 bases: TGTGCCAGCAGCCCAAGCAAAGGGGGGACTCCTTTGAGGCAGTACTTC. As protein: CASSPSKGGTPLRQYF.